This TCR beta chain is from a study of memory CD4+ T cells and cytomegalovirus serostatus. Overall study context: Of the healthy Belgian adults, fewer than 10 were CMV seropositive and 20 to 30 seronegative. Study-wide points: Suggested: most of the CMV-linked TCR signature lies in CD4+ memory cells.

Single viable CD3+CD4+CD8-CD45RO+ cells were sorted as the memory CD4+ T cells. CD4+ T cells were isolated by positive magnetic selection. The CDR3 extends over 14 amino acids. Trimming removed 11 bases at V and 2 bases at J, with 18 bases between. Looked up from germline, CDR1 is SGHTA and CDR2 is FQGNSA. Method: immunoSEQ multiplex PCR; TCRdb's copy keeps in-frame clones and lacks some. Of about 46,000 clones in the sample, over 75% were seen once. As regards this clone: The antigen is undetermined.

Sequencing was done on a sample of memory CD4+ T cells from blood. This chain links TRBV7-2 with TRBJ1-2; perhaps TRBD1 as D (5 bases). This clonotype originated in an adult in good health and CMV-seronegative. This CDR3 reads CAGHKSGGNYGYTF. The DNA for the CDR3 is TGTGCCGGCCATAAGAGTGGGGGGAACTATGGCTACACCTTC.